This T cell receptor beta chain was found in a study of CXCR3-negative and CXCR3-positive naive CD8 T cells. The overall study: Some 150 million TRB reads in total, about 1.5 +/- 0.3 million per library.

About this clonotype: Its antigen is still unknown.

The CDR3 is 15 amino acids. Germline lookup yields CDR1 MNHEY and CDR2 SVGEGT. Notes on the study in general: Memory CD8+ cells had much lower diversity, and both naive subsets had comparably high diversity. TRBV-TRBJ usage was alike in naive CXCR3-negative and CXCR3-positive cells but differed in memory cells.

The method, 5' RACE with UMI labels, was used to prepare the TRB cDNA libraries. TCRdb re-called the 5' RACE reads, yielding one record per CDR3 amino acid sequence without DNA. This sample's table reports 50,000 to 65,000 distinct CDR3 sequences. The sequenced sample consisted of memory CD8+ T cells from blood. The chain uses TRBV6-2 or TRBV6-3 and TRBJ2-1; TCRdb selects TRBD1, and the lack of DNA leaves this call unchecked. The sequence was obtained from a human donor in good health. Some clones in this sample may be carry-over from other donors' samples. Here the CDR3 reads CAPREQVSLYNEQFF.